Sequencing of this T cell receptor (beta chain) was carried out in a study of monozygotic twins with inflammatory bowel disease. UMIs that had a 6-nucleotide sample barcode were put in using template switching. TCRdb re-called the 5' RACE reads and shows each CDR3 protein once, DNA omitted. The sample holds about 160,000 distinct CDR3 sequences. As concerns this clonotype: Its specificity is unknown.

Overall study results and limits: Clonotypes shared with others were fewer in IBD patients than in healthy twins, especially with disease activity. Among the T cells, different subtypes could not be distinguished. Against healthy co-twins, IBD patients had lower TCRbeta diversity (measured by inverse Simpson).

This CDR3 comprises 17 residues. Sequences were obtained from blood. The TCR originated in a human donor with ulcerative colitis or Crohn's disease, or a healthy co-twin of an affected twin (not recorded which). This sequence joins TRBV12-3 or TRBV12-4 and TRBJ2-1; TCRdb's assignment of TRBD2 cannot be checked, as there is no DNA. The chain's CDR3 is CASNLRGLAGGVNEQFF.